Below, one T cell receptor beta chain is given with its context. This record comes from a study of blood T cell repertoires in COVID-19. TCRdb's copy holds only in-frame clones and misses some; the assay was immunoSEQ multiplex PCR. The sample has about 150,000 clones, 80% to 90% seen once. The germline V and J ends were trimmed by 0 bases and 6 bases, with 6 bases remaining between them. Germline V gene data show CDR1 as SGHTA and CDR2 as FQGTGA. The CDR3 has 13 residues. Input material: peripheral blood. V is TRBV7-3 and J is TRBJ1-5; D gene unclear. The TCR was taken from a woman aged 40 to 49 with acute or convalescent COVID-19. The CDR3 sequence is CASSLTPGQPQHF. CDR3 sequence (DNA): TGTGCCAGCAGCTTAACTCCCGGTCAGCCCCAGCATTTT.